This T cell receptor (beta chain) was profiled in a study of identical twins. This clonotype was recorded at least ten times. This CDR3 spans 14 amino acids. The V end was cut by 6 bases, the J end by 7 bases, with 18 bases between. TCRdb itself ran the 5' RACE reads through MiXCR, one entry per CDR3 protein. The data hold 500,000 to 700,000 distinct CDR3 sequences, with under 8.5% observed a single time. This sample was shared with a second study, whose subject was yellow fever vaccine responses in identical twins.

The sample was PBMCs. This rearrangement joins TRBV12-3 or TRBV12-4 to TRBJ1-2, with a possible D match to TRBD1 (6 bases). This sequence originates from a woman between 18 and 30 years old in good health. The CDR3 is CASSPPGQVGGYTF. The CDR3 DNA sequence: TGTGCCAGCAGCCCCCCGGGACAAGTCGGTGGCTACACCTTC.